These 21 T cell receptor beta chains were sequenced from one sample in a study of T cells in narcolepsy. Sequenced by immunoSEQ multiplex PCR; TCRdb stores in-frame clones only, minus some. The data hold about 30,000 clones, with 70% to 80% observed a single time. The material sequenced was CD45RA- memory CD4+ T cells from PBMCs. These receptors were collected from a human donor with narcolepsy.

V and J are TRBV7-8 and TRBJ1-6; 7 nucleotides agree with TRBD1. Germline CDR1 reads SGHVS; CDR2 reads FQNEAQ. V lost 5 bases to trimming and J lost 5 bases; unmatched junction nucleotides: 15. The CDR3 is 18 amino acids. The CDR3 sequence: CASSAKSPLQGNNSPLHF. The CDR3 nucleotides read TGTGCCAGCAGCGCGAAAAGTCCCCTACAGGGGAATAATTCACCCCTCCACTTT.

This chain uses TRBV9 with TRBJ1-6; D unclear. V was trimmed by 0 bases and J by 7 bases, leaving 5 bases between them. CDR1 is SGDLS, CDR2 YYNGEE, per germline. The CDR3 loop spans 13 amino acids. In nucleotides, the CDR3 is TGTGCCAGCAGCGTAGGTCCCAATTCACCCCTCCACTTT. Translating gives CASSVGPNSPLHF. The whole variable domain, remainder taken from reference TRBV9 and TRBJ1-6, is DSGVTQTPKHLITATGQRVTLRCSPRSGDLSVYWYQQSLDQGLQFLIQYYNGEERAKGNILERFSAQQFPDLHSELNLSSLELGDSALYFCASSVGPNSPLHFGNGTRLTVT.

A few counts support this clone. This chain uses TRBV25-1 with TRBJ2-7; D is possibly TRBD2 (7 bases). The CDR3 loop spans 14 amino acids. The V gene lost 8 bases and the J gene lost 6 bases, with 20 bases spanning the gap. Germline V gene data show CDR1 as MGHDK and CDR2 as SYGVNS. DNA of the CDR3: TGTGCCAGCGTGGGGGGGGCCGGAGGGACCGAGCAGTACTTC. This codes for CASVGGAGGTEQYF.

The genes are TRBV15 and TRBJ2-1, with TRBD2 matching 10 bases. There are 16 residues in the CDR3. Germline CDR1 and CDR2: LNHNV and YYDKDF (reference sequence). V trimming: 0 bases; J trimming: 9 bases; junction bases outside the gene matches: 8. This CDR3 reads CATSRDPAGGPGEQFF. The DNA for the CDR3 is TGTGCCACCAGCAGAGACCCAGCGGGAGGGCCGGGTGAGCAGTTCTTC.

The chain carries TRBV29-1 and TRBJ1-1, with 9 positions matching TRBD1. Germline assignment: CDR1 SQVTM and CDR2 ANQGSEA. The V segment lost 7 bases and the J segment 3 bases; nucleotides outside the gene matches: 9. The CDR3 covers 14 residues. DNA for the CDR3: TGCAGCGGTGGAACAGGGGGCGAGTACACTGAAGCTTTCTTT. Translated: CSGGTGGEYTEAFF.

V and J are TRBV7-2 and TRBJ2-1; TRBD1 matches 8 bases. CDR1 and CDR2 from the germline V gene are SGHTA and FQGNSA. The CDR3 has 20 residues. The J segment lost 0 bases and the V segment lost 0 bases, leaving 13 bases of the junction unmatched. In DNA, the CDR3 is TGTGCCAGCAGCTTAGCTGCCGGGACAGGCCCCCCGAGCTCCTACAATGAGCAGTTCTTC. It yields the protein CASSLAAGTGPPSSYNEQFF.

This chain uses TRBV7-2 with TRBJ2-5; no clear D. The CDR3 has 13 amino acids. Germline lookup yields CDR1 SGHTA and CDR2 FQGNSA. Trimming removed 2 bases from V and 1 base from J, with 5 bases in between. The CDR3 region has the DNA TGTGCCAGCAGCTTAAAGGTCCAAGAGACCCAGTACTTC. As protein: CASSLKVQETQYF.

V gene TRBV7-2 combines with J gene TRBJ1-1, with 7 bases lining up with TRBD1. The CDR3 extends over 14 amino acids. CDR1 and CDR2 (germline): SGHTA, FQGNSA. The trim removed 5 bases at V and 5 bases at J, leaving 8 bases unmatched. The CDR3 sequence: CASSNQGGGTEAFF. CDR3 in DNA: TGTGCCAGCAGCAACCAGGGGGGTGGGACTGAAGCTTTCTTT.

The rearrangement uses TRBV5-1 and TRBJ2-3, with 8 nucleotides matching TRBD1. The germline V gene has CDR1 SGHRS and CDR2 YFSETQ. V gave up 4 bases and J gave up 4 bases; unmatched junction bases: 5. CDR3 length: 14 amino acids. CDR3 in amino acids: CASSPGQGPDTQYF. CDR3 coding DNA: TGCGCCAGCAGCCCTGGACAGGGCCCAGATACGCAGTATTTT.

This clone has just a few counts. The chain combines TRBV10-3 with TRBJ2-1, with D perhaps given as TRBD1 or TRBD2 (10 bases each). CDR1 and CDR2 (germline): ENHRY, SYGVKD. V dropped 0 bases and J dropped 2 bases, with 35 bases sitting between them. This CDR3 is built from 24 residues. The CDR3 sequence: CAISESRGQGSASGRGGAYNEQFF. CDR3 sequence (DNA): TGTGCCATCAGTGAGTCGAGGGGACAGGGGTCGGCTAGCGGGAGAGGGGGCGCCTACAATGAGCAGTTCTTC.

The CDR3 sequence is CASSLGLMDTAYEQYF. The CDR3 nucleotides are TGTGCCAGCTCCTTGGGCTTAATGGACACAGCGTACGAGCAGTACTTC. The V and J genes are TRBV18 and TRBJ2-7; perhaps TRBD1 as D (5 bases). CDR1 and CDR2 from the germline V gene are KGHSH and LQKENI. Trimming left V 6 bases short and J 4 bases short, with 22 bases between. The CDR3 totals 16 residues.

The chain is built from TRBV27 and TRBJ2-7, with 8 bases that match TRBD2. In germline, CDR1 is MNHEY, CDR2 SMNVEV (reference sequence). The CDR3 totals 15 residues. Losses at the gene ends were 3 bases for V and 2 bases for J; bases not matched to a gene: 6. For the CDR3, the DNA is TGTGCCAGCAGTTTGGGTAGCGGGGCGACCTACGAGCAGTACTTC. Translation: CASSLGSGATYEQYF.

CDR3 nucleotides: TGTGCCAGCAGCTTCGGCGAGAGTTGGAACGAGCAGTACTTC. It specifies CASSFGESWNEQYF. The V call is TRBV7-2, the J call TRBJ2-7, with unresolved D. V was cut by 3 bases and J by 5 bases, with 14 bases left in between. The CDR3 contains 14 residues. Germline CDR1 SGHTA, CDR2 FQGNSA.

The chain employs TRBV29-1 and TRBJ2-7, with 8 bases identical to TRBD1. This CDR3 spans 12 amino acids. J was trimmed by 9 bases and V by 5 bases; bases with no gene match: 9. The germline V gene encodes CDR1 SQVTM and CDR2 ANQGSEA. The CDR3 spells CSVWTGKYGQYF. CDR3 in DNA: TGCAGCGTTTGGACAGGGAAGTATGGGCAGTACTTC.

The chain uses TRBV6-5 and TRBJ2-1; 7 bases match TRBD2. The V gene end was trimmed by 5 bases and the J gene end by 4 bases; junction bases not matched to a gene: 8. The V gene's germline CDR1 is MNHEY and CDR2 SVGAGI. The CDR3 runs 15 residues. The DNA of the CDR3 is TGTGCCAGCAGTGCCGGGAGGCAAAAATACAATGAGCAGTTCTTC. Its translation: CASSAGRQKYNEQFF.

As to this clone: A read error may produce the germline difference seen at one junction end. CDR3 nucleotides: TGTGCCAGTGCAACAGGGGCCGTGATCAAAAATCAGCCCCATCATTTT. This gives the protein CASATGAVIKNQPHHF. The chain links TRBV18 to TRBJ1-5; 7 bases fit TRBD1. In germline, CDR1 is KGHSH, CDR2 LQKENI. CDR3 length: 16 residues.

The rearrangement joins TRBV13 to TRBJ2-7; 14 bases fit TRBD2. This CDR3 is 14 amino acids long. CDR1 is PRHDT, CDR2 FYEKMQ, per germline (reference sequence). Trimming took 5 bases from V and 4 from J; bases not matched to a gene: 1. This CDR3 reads CASSRLAGGYEQYF. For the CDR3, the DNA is TGTGCCAGCAGCAGACTAGCGGGAGGGTACGAGCAGTACTTC.

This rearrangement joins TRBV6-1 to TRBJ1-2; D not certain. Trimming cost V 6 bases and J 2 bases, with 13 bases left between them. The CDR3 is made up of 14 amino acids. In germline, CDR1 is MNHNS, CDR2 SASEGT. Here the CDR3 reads CASRAAGRNYGYTF. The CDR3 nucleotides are TGTGCCAGCAGAGCCGCTGGGAGAAACTATGGCTACACCTTC.

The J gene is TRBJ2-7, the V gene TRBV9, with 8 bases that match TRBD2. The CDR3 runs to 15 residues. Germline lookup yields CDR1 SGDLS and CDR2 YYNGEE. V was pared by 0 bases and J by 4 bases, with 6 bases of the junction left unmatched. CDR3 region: CASSVGSGVYYEQYF. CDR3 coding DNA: TGTGCCAGCAGCGTAGGTAGCGGGGTTTATTACGAGCAGTACTTC.

CDR3: CASSLGQYYNEQFF. CDR3 nucleotides: TGTGCCAGCAGCTTGGGTCAATACTACAATGAGCAGTTCTTC. The V and J genes are TRBV5-6 and TRBJ2-1; no definite D call. This CDR3 spans 14 amino acids. The V gene's germline CDR1 is SGHDT and CDR2 YYEEEE. Trimming shortened V by 0 bases and J by 3 bases, and 7 bases separated the two germline ends.

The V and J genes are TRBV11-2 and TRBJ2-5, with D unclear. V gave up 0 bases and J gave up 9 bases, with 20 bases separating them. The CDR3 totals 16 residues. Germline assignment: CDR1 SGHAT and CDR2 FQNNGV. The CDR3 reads CASSLEGHGSFSPQYF. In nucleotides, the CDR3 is TGTGCCAGCAGCTTAGAAGGCCACGGTTCCTTTTCGCCCCAGTACTTC.